Included here is one T cell receptor beta chain sequence, with context. Trimming pared 8 bases from V and 0 bases from J, leaving 5 bases between. The length of the CDR3 is 11 residues. Germline CDR1 and CDR2: MNHEY and SMNVEV (reference sequence). The sample is drawn from a study of technical replicates of blood from a few donors. Using immunoSEQ multiplex PCR, the repertoire was profiled, and TCRdb retains in-frame clones only, with some absent. This sample has roughly 70,000 clones, with approximately 97% found just once. Sequencing input: T cells isolated from PBMCs. The rearrangement joins TRBV27 to TRBJ2-7; D call uncertain. This clonotype was obtained from a human donor in good health. The CDR3 spells CASSGSYEQYF. CDR3 sequence (DNA): TGTGCCAGCTCGGGCTCCTACGAGCAGTACTTC.